This T cell receptor beta chain was sequenced during a study of chemoradiotherapy in HPV16-positive cancers (dated by TCRdb to the early 2020s). Broadly, across the study: Using functional T-cell assays on cells from a couple of HPV16-positive patients, the researchers defined candidate HPV-specific T-cell clones and common TCR motifs. Next, the candidate HPV-specific TCRs and motifs were followed in TCR repertoires from 80 to 90 patients with HPV-related cancers. The study asked whether T-cell immunity against the HPV oncoproteins E6 and E7 changes during chemoradiotherapy and whether it affects survival.

The protocol used for the library was the immunoSEQ multiplex PCR assay. Held by TCRdb, this immuneACCESS table contains in-frame sequences only and omits some clones. Under half of the omission traces to an unresolved V gene where checked; the cause of the rest is unknown. A total of 40,000 to 60,000 clones appear in this sample, over 85% of them only once. Clones ranked in the top ten supply about 3.5% of the sample. The CDR3 runs 16 amino acids, cysteine and phenylalanine included. Only CDR3 DNA remains: 48 bases, in frame from the first base. V is clipped by 7 bases and J by 0 bases, and the sequence between their germline boundaries is 19 bases long. According to the germline V gene, CDR1 reads SGHRS and CDR2 reads YFSETQ. The paper as a whole reports these results and caveats: Expansion of candidate HPV-specific clones and E7-related TCR motifs was observed in the tumor microenvironment during treatment, whereas no such expansion was observed for non-HPV-specific T cells. Only a couple of HPV16-positive patients were used to derive the functional definition of HPV-specific T cells, and the survival association was reported for HPV16-positive patients. Among HPV16-positive patients, expansion of HPV-responsive T cells during chemoradiotherapy was associated with better recurrence-free survival.

A word on this clone: What antigen it recognizes has not been identified. No much larger clone is present one base from it, and per-base qualities are unavailable.

Repertoires were sampled repeatedly over the course of chemoradiotherapy, so clonal expansion could be followed in the tumor microenvironment. The receptor comes from a human donor with HPV-associated anogenital cancer. In this chain, TRBV5-1 is recombined with TRBJ1-1; the D gene is not confidently resolved. The material sequenced was blood, taken from a patient who underwent chemoradiotherapy. The DNA sequence is as follows: TGCGCCAGCGGCCCGATCCCGACCAACTTGAACACTGAAGCTTTCTTT. Translated, this is CASGPIPTNLNTEAFF.